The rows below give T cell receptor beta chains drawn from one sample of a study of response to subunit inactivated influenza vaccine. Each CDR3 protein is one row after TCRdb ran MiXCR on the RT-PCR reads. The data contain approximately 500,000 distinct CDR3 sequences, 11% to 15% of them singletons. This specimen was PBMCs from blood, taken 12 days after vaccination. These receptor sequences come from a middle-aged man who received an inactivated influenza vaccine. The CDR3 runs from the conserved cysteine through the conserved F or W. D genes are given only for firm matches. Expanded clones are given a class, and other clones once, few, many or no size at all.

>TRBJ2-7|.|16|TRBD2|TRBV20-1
CSAGPGLAAFSYEQYF
TGCAGTGCTGGTCCGGGACTAGCGGCCTTCTCCTACGAGCAGTACTTC
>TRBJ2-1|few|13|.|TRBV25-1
CASSEDINNEQFF
TGTGCCAGCAGTGAGGACATAAACAATGAGCAGTTCTTC
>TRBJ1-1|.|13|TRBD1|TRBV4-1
CASSQSTGLEAFF
TGCGCCAGCAGCCAGTCGACAGGGTTAGAAGCTTTCTTT
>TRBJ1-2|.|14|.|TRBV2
CATNPLGENYGYTF
TGTGCCACTAACCCCCTTGGGGAAAACTATGGCTACACCTTC
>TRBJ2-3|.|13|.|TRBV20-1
CSARDVQTDTQYF
TGCAGTGCTAGAGATGTCCAAACAGATACGCAGTATTTT
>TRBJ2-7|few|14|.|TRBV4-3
CASSQALASYEQYF
TGCGCCAGCAGCCAAGCCTTAGCTTCCTACGAGCAGTACTTC
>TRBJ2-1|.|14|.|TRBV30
CAWRGGRSYNEQFF
TGTGCCTGGAGGGGGGGGCGCTCCTACAATGAGCAGTTCTTC
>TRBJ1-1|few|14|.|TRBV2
CASSFSEANTEAFF
TGTGCCAGCAGTTTTTCCGAAGCGAACACTGAAGCTTTCTTT
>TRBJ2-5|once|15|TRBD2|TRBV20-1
CSASRLAGGEETQYF
TGCAGTGCTAGTCGACTAGCGGGAGGGGAAGAGACCCAGTACTTC
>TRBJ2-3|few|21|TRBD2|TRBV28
CASSFHQGLAGGSPSTDTQYF
TGTGCCAGCAGTTTTCACCAAGGACTAGCGGGAGGTTCGCCTAGCACAGATACGCAGTATTTT
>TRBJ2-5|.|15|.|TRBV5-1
CASSLAGTPIETQYF
TGCGCCAGCAGCTTGGCCGGAACCCCCATAGAGACCCAGTACTTC
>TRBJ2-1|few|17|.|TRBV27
CASSPYRGIGEYNEQFF
TGTGCCAGCAGCCCCTACCGGGGAATAGGGGAGTACAATGAGCAGTTCTTC
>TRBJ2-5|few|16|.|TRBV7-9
CASSPGVGGNQETQYF
TGTGCCAGCAGCCCTGGGGTCGGCGGGAACCAAGAGACCCAGTACTTC
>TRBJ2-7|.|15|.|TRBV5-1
CASSPNSGTAVRQCF
TGCGCCAGCAGCCCGAATTCCGGGACCGCAGTTCGGCAGTGCTTC
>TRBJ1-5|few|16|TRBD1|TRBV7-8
CASSLASRGSNQPQHF
TGTGCCAGCAGCTTAGCGTCCAGGGGGAGCAATCAGCCCCAGCATTTT
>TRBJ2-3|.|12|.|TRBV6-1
CASSESADTQYF
TGTGCCAGCAGTGAAAGCGCAGATACGCAGTATTTT
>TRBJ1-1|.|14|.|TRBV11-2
CASSSAGRNTEAFF
TGTGCCAGCAGCTCCGCAGGCAGGAACACTGAAGCTTTCTTT
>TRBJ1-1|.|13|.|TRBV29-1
CSVRPGLGTEAFF
TGCAGCGTCCGACCCGGACTGGGCACTGAAGCTTTCTTT
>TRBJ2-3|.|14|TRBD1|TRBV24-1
CATRDRGAVDTQYF
TGTGCCACAAGGGACAGGGGCGCAGTAGATACGCAGTATTTT
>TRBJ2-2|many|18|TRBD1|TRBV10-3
CAISESGDRRPSTGELFF
TGTGCCATCAGTGAGTCTGGGGACAGGAGACCGTCCACCGGGGAGCTGTTTTTT
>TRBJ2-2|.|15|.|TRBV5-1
CASSLMSGLTGELFF
TGCGCCAGCAGCTTGATGTCAGGGCTTACCGGGGAGCTGTTTTTT
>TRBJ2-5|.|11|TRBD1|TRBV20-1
CSGYRGETQYF
TGCAGTGGATACAGGGGAGAGACCCAGTACTTC
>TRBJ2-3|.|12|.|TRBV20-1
CSARDDTDTQYF
TGCAGTGCTAGAGACGACACAGATACGCAGTATTTT
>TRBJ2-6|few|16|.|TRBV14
CASSLWRGPGANVLTF
TGTGCCAGCAGCCTATGGAGGGGCCCTGGGGCCAACGTCCTGACTTTC